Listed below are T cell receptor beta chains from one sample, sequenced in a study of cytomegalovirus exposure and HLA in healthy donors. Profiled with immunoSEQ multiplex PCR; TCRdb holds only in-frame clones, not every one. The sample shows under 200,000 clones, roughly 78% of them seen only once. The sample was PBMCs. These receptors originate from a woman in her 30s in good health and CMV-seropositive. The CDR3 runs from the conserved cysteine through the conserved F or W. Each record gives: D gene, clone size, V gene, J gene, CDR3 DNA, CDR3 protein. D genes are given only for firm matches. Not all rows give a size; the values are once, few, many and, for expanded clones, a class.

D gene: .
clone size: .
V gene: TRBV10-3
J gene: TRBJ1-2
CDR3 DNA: TGTGCCATCGGCGGGGGGTACTATGGCTACACCTTC
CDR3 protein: CAIGGGYYGYTF

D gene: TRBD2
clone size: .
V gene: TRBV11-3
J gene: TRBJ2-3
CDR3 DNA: TGTGCCAGCAGCTGGGGACTAGCGGGAGTTTTCGATACGCAGTATTTT
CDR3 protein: CASSWGLAGVFDTQYF

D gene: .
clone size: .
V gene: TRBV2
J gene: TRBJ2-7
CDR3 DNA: TGTGCCAGCAGTCCCCGCCGGGGGTCGGAGCAGTACTTC
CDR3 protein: CASSPRRGSEQYF

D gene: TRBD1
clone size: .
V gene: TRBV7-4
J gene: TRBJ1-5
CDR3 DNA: TGTGCCAGCAGCACGGACAGGATTAGCAATCAGCCCCAGCATTTT
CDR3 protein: CASSTDRISNQPQHF

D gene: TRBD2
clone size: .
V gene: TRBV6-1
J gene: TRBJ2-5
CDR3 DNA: TGTGCCAGCAGTGAAGTGACGGGGGGGGCAGAGACCCAGTACTTC
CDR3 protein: CASSEVTGGAETQYF

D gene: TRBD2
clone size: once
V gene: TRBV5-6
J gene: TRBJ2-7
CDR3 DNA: TGTGCCAGCAGCCCGATGGGACTAGAAATCTACGAGCAGTACTTC
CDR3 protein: CASSPMGLEIYEQYF

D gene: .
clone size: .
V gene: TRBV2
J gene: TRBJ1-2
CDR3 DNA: TGTGCCAGCCAAGAGGGGACTCGGAACTATGGCTACACCTTC
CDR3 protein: CASQEGTRNYGYTF

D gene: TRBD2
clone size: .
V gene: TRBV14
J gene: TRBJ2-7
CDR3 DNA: TGTGCCAGCAGCCATCCGGGACTAGCGGGCTACGAGCAGTACTTC
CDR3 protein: CASSHPGLAGYEQYF

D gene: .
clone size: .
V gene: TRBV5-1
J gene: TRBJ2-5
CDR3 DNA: TGCGCCAGCAGCTTGGTGTTTCTCAGCCAAGAGACCCAGTACTTC
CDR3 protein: CASSLVFLSQETQYF

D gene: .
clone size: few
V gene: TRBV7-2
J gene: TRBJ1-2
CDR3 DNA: TGTGCCAGCGGTGACAGGAGCTATGGCTACACCTTC
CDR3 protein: CASGDRSYGYTF

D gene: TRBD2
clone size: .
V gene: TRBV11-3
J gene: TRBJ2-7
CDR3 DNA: TGTGCCAGCAGCTTATCACTAGCGGGTGGCGGGTACGAGCAGTACTTC
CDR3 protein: CASSLSLAGGGYEQYF

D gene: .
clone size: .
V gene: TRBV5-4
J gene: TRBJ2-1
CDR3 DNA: TGTGCCAGCAGCTCGTTTAGGACTACATCTACACAGTTCTTC
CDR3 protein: CASSSFRTTSTQFF

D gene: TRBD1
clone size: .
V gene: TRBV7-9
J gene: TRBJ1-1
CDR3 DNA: TGTGCCAGCAGCGACAGGGCGTACACTGAAGCTTTCTTT
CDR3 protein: CASSDRAYTEAFF

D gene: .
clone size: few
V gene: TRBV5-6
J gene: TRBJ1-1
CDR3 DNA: TGTGCCAGCAGCCTGGGTCCCTCCGGCACTGAAGCTTTCTTT
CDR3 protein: CASSLGPSGTEAFF

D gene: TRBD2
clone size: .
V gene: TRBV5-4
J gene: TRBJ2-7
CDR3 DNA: TGTGCCAGCAGCTTGGGGCTGACTAGCGGCGCCTACGAGCAGTACTTC
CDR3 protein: CASSLGLTSGAYEQYF

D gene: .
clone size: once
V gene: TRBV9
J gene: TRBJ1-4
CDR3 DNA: TGTGCCAGCAGCGTACAGGAGGGTGAAAAACTGTTTTTT
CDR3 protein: CASSVQEGEKLFF

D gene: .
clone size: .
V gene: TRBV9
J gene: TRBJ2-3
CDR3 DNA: TGTGCCAGCAACGGTCGAGGGCCTCTTAGCACAGATACGCAGTATTTT
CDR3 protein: CASNGRGPLSTDTQYF

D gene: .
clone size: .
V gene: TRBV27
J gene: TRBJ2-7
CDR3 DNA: TGTGCCAGCAGTTTACAGGGGACCGAGCAGTACTTC
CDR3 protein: CASSLQGTEQYF

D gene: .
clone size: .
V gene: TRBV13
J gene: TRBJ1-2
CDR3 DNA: TGTGCCAGCAGCTTCAGGGTAGGCGGCTACACCTTC
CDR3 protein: CASSFRVGGYTF

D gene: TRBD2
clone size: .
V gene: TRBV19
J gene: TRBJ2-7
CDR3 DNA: TGTGCCAGTAGTATAGGGAGCGGGGGATTCTACGAGCAGTACTTC
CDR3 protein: CASSIGSGGFYEQYF

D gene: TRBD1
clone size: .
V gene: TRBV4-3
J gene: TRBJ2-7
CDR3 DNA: TGCGCCAGCAGTACCGGGACAGGGCGCTACGAGCAGTACTTC
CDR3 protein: CASSTGTGRYEQYF

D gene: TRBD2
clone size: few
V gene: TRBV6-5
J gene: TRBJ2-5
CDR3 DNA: TGTGCCAGCAGTTACTCGACTAGCGGCCAAGAGACCCAGTACTTC
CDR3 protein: CASSYSTSGQETQYF

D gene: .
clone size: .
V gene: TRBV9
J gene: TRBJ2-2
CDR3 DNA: TGTGCCAGCACGGCGTCTCACAGGGTAGTGTCCGGGGAGCTGTTTTTT
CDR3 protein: CASTASHRVVSGELFF

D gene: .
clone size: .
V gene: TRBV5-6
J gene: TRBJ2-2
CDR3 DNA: TGTGCCAGCAGCTTGAGTGTAGCCGGGGAGCTGTTTTTT
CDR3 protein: CASSLSVAGELFF

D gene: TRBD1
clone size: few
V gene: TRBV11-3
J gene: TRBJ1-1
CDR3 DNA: TGTGCCAGCAGCAGAAGACAGGGTGCTGAAGCTTTCTTT
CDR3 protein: CASSRRQGAEAFF

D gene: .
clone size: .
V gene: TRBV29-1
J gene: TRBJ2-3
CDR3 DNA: TGCAGCGTTGTAGGAGGGTTTGGCACAGATACGCAGTATTTT
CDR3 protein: CSVVGGFGTDTQYF

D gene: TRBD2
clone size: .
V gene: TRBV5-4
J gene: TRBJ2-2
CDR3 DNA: TGTGCCAGCAGGGAGGCTAGCGGGCCCACCGGGGAGCTGTTTTTT
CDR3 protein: CASREASGPTGELFF

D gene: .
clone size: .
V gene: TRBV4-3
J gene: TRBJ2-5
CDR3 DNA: TGCGCCAGCAGCGAAACCACTGGGACCCAGTACTTC
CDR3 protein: CASSETTGTQYF

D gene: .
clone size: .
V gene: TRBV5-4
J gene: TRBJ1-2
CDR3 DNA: TGTGCCAGCAGCCCGGGGCGGTTTGGGGGCCGAGGCTACACCTTC
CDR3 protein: CASSPGRFGGRGYTF

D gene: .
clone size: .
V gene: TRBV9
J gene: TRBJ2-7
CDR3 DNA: TGTGCCAGCACCGAGACTCCTGACTCCTACGAGCAGTACTTC
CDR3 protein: CASTETPDSYEQYF

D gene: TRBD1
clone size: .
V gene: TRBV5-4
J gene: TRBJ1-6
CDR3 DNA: TGTGCCAGCAGCTGGAAGGGACAGGGGATCGCACCCCTCCACTTT
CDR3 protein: CASSWKGQGIAPLHF

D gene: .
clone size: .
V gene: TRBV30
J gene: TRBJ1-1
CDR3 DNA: TGTGCCTGGAGTGTTGGACAGAACACTGAAGCTTTCTTT
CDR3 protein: CAWSVGQNTEAFF

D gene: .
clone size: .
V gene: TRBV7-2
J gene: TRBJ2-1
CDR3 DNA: TGTGCCAGCAGCTTAGTCGGCGGCGCCTACAATGAGCAGTTCTTC
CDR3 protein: CASSLVGGAYNEQFF

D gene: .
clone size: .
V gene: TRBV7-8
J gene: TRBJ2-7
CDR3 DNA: TGTGCCAGCAGCTCGGACACGGACCTATCCTACGAGCAGTACTTC
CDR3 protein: CASSSDTDLSYEQYF

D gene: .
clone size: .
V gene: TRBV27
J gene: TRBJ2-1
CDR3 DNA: TGTGCCAGCAGTTTATCCAGGTACAATGAGCAGTTCTTC
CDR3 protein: CASSLSRYNEQFF

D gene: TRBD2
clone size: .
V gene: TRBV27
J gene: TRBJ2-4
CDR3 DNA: TGTGCCAGCAGTCCGCGACGGGAGGTGGCCAAAAACATTCAGTACTTC
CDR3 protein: CASSPRREVAKNIQYF

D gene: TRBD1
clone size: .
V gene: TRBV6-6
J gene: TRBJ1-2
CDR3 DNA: TGTGCCGGATCAACGGGCAGGGGGATATCCTATCGCTACACCTTC
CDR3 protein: CAGSTGRGISYRYTF

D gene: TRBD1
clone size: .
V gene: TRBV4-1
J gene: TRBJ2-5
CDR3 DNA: TGCGCCAGCAGCCCGAGGGAGACAGGGGTCATCCTCCTCCAAGAGACCCAGTACTTC
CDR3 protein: CASSPRETGVILLQETQYF

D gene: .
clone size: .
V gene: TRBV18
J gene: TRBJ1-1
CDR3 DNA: TGTGCCAGCTCACCATCAGGGATTTCCGCTGAAGCTTTCTTT
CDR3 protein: CASSPSGISAEAFF

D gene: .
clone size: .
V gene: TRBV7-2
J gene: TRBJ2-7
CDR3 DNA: TGTGCCAGCAGCCCGGGGGTAGGTAGGGGTACCTTGGACGAGCAGTACTTC
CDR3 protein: CASSPGVGRGTLDEQYF

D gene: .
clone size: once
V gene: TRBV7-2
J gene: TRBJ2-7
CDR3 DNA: TGTGCCAGCAGCTTAGTACTAGCTACCTACGAGCAGTACTTC
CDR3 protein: CASSLVLATYEQYF

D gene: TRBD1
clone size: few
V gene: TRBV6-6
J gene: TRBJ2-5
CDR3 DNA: TGTGCCAGCAGTTCCGGGACAGGGAAAGAGACCCAGTACTTC
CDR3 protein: CASSSGTGKETQYF

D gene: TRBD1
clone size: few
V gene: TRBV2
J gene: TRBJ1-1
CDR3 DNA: TGTGCCAGCAGTGGAGGGGGGACAGTGAACACTGAAGCTTTCTTT
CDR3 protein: CASSGGGTVNTEAFF

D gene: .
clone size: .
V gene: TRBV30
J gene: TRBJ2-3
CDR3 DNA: TGTGCCTGGAGTGTACAGATTGCGGATACGCAGTATTTT
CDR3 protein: CAWSVQIADTQYF

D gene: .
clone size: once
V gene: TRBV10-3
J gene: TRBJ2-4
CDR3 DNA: TGTGCCATCAGTGAGTCACAGGGGGGGAACATTCAGTACTTC
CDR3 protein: CAISESQGGNIQYF

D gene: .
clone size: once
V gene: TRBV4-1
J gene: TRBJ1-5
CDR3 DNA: TGCGCCAGCAGCCCATCATCTGGAGGAGGTCAGCCCCAGCATTTT
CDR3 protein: CASSPSSGGGQPQHF

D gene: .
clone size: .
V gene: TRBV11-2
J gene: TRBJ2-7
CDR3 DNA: TGTGCCAGCAGCGATGCAGGCTCCTACGAGCAGTACTTC
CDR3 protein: CASSDAGSYEQYF

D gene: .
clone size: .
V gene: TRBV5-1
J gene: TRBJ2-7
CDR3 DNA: TGCGCCAGCAGCTCAGCCTACGAGCAGTACTTC
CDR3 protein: CASSSAYEQYF

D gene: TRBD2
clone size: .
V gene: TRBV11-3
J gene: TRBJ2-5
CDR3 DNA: TGTGCCAGCAGCTTCGAAGGCGGGGGAAACCAAGAGACCCAGTACTTC
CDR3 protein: CASSFEGGGNQETQYF

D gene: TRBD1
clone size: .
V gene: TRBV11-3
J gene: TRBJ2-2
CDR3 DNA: TGTGCCAGCAGCAAAGGGTCCCCAGGGGGCGATTTTACCGGGGAGCTGTTTTTT
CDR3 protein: CASSKGSPGGDFTGELFF